This T cell receptor beta chain was sequenced for a study of sequential checkpoint blockade in melanoma. Study context: After nivolumab or ipilimumab alone, around 20 patients had week-13 rebiopsies.

Noted treatment: randomized to nivolumab then ipilimumab (arm A) or the reverse (arm B). By share, this clone counts as medium-sized (0.01 to 0.1%). Its antigen is undetermined. Study observations and caveats: Patients with week-13 increases in T-cell fraction and clonality benefited about 30 times more often.

The method was immunoSEQ multiplex PCR; TCRdb's version includes in-frame clones alone and lacks a portion of them. Among some 5,400 clones, approximately 18% were seen once, and the ten largest hold about 9%. The CDR3 has 14 residues. Germline CDR1 and CDR2: SGDLS and YYNGEE. The ends lost 3 bases at V and 6 bases at J; junction bases unmatched: 7. V is TRBV9 and J is TRBJ1-2, with 8 bases that match TRBD1. This specimen was tumor tissue (inferred from file names), taken from a patient given nivolumab and ipilimumab in sequence. The sequence was obtained from a human donor with melanoma. The CDR3: CASSDPDRDDGYTF. The CDR3 nucleotides are TGTGCCAGCAGCGACCCGGACAGGGACGATGGCTACACCTTC.